This T cell receptor (beta chain) was documented in a study of T cells after yellow fever vaccination. Study background: It was SMART-Seq v4 Ultra Low Input that prepared the fractions with low cell numbers. Overall study findings and caveats: Repertoires obtained by FACS sorting could include abundant clonotypes that entered as contaminants from the bulk population.

Synthesis of TCR cDNA relied on 5'RACE template switching, which attached a universal primer site and UMIs. TCRdb redid the calling of the 5' RACE reads with MiXCR, one entry per CDR3 protein. The table lists approximately 300,000 distinct CDR3 sequences, approximately 7% of them singletons. This CDR3 region has 11 residues. V was pared by 7 bases and J by 5 bases, with 11 bases between. CDR1 and CDR2 from the germline V gene are SQVTM and ANQGSEA. This clonotype was found a few times. The antigen is not known. The sequencing used PBMCs, collected around 45 days after the first yellow fever vaccination. This TCR was recovered from a man aged 18 to 35 who received the YFV17D yellow fever vaccine. The V call is TRBV29-1, the J call TRBJ1-1; D unclear. CDR3 DNA: TGCAGCGCTCCAGAGGGAACTGAAGCTTTCTTT. The encoded protein is CSAPEGTEAFF.